A single T cell receptor (beta chain) is shown here with its context. Its specificity is unknown. This CDR3 is built from 15 residues. CDR1 is SGHDT, CDR2 YYEEEE, per germline. The V end was cut by 2 bases, the J end by 5 bases, with 13 bases between. These data originate in a study of Ad26.COV2.S vaccination and SARS-CoV-2 variants. Sequencing was performed with immunoSEQ multiplex PCR; in TCRdb, only in-frame clones are kept and a portion is missing. This sample has about 180,000 clones, with 87% found just once. The study's findings and limits: The TCR breadth and depth analyses may have understated or missed part of the total T cell responses.

The chain uses TRBV5-6 and TRBJ2-2, with D maybe TRBD1 (6 bases). Sequencing used peripheral blood, obtained after recovery from COVID-19. This TCR was sampled from a human donor who had recovered from COVID-19. The CDR3 DNA reads TGTGCCAGCAGCTTCAGGGGTATTAGAACCGGGGAGCTGTTTTTT. It encodes CASSFRGIRTGELFF.